Below are 30 T cell receptor beta chains sequenced from a single sample in a study of T cell responses to AZD1222 COVID-19 vaccine. Produced via immunoSEQ multiplex PCR; TCRdb's table is partial and in-frame only. The table includes about 170,000 clones, approximately 90% detected once. The source material was peripheral blood, sampled on day 0 of AZD1222 vaccination. Source of these receptors: an adult in good health.

The genes are TRBV18 and TRBJ1-1, with D uncertain. The germline V and J ends were trimmed by 2 bases and 6 bases, with 7 bases remaining between them. The CDR3 is 12 residues long. Germline CDR1 and CDR2: KGHSH and LQKENI. In DNA form, the CDR3 reads TGTGCCAGCTCACCAGAGGTTCCTGAAGCTTTCTTT. It yields the protein CASSPEVPEAFF.

This clone was observed once. V gene TRBV7-8 combines with J gene TRBJ1-2, with D possibly being TRBD1 (5 bases). V was pared by 1 base and J by 8 bases, with 17 bases between. This CDR3 comprises 15 residues. The germline CDR1 and CDR2 sequences are SGHVS and FQNEAQ. The CDR3 loop is CASSLVGREGVGYTF. Written as DNA, the CDR3 is TGTGCCAGCAGCTTAGTCGGCCGAGAAGGGGTGGGCTACACCTTC.

CDR3 protein: CAWSHLPGLSNEQFF. The CDR3 region has the DNA TGTGCCTGGAGTCATTTACCGGGACTATCGAATGAGCAGTTCTTC. The J gene is TRBJ2-1, the V gene TRBV30; 7 bases line up with TRBD2. V was clipped by 2 bases and J by 7 bases; unmatched bases: 11. Germline loops: CDR1 GTSNPN, CDR2 SVGIG (reference sequence). The CDR3 covers 15 residues.

This clone has just one count. The gene calls are TRBV2 and TRBJ2-2; no clear D gene. Trimming took 0 bases from V and 7 from J, leaving 9 bases between them. CDR3 length: 14 amino acids. Germline values: CDR1 SNHLY, CDR2 FYNNEI. The CDR3, as DNA: TGTGCCAGCAGTGAAGCGTTTTCCCGCGGGGAGCTGTTTTTT. Protein sequence: CASSEAFSRGELFF.

This sequence joins TRBV5-4 and TRBJ1-6; the D is unclear. Germline loops: CDR1 SGHNT, CDR2 YYREEE (reference sequence). The V and J ends lost 0 bases and 7 bases respectively, with 11 bases between them. This CDR3 has 15 residues. CDR3 sequence (DNA): TGTGCCAGCAGCTTGGCGGGAGATGGAAATTCACCCCTCCACTTT. Its protein is CASSLAGDGNSPLHF.

V usage is TRBV9 and J usage is TRBJ1-1, with unresolved D. The V and J ends lost 3 bases and 11 bases respectively, with 8 bases between them. The germline gives CDR1 SGDLS, CDR2 YYNGEE. The CDR3 has 10 residues. CDR3 in DNA: TGTGCCAGCAGCGGGACGAGGGCTTTCTTT. This encodes CASSGTRAFF.

The gene calls are TRBV10-1 and TRBJ2-3; 8 nucleotides match TRBD1. The J segment lost 3 bases and the V segment lost 10 bases, leaving 9 bases of the junction unmatched. Per germline, CDR1 WNHNN and CDR2 SYGVQD (reference sequence). This CDR3 spans 14 amino acids. The CDR3 reads CAICRQGKTDTQYF. DNA of the CDR3: TGCGCCATCTGCCGACAGGGGAAAACAGATACGCAGTATTTT.

This clone was seen more than once but under ten times. The rearrangement joins TRBV9 to TRBJ2-7; TRBD1 matches 7 bases. The trim removed 4 bases at V and 3 bases at J, leaving 10 bases unmatched. This CDR3 spans 15 amino acids. From germline, CDR1 is SGDLS and CDR2 YYNGEE. The CDR3 sequence: CASSPTTGQGYEQYF. The CDR3 DNA is TGTGCCAGCAGCCCAACGACAGGGCAAGGCTACGAGCAGTACTTC. Using reference TRBV9 and TRBJ2-7 for the parts outside the CDR3, the full variable domain is DSGVTQTPKHLITATGQRVTLRCSPRSGDLSVYWYQQSLDQGLQFLIQYYNGEERAKGNILERFSAQQFPDLHSELNLSSLELGDSALYFCASSPTTGQGYEQYFGPGTRLTVT.

This clone was seen a few times. This chain joins TRBV27 and TRBJ1-2; D might be TRBD1 (5 bases). The CDR3 has 14 residues. V lost 6 bases, J lost 1 base, and 12 bases lay in between. Looked up from germline, CDR1 is MNHEY and CDR2 is SMNVEV (reference sequence). CDR3 in DNA: TGTGCCAGCAGGGCTCGGGGGGGTAACTATGGCTACACCTTC. It specifies CASRARGGNYGYTF.

The chain recombines TRBV5-1 with TRBJ1-1, with D possibly matching TRBD1 (5 bases). This CDR3 contains 15 residues. Germline loops: CDR1 SGHRS, CDR2 YFSETQ. Deletions cut 0 bases from V and 4 bases from J, with 13 bases between. CDR3: CASSLGGVGATEAFF. As DNA, the CDR3 is TGCGCCAGCAGCTTGGGTGGGGTCGGGGCCACTGAAGCTTTCTTT.

The sample holds one count of this clone. The rearrangement uses TRBV6-6 and TRBJ1-1, with 7 bases identical to TRBD1. V trimming: 5 bases; J trimming: 8 bases; junction bases outside the gene matches: 14. This CDR3 has 15 residues. In germline, CDR1 is MNHNY, CDR2 SVGAGI (reference sequence). CDR3 residues: CASSAHDRASTEAFF. CDR3 in DNA: TGTGCCAGCAGTGCCCACGACAGGGCATCTACGGAAGCTTTCTTT.

V is TRBV9 and J is TRBJ1-5, with 9 nucleotides matching TRBD1. V gave up 0 bases and J gave up 7 bases; unmatched junction bases: 2. The CDR3 has 14 residues. Germline V CDR1 and CDR2: SGDLS, YYNGEE. The CDR3 spells CASSVGQGDQPQHF. CDR3 nucleotides: TGTGCCAGCAGCGTAGGACAGGGGGACCAGCCCCAGCATTTT.

The J gene is TRBJ2-7, the V gene TRBV28; 8 bases are a match to TRBD1. Per the germline V gene, CDR1 is MDHEN and CDR2 is SYDVKM. The CDR3 covers 19 residues. After removal of 4 bases from V and 3 bases from J, the junction contained 20 bases not matched to a gene. The CDR3 nucleotides read TGTGCCAGCAGTTCTCCCATCACCCGGACAGGGCCAAATTTCTACGAGCAGTACTTC. Amino acids: CASSSPITRTGPNFYEQYF.

The chain joins TRBV13 to TRBJ1-1, with D possibly TRBD1 on 6 matching bases. Trimming left V 6 bases short and J 0 bases short, with 11 bases between. Germline CDR1 reads PRHDT; CDR2 reads FYEKMQ (reference sequence). The CDR3 runs to 14 residues. The CDR3 DNA follows: TGTGCCAGCAGGAGGGGGGGGATGAACACTGAAGCTTTCTTT. Protein product: CASRRGGMNTEAFF.

The chain couples TRBV10-3 to TRBJ2-5; the D is unclear. This CDR3 has 14 residues. Germline V gene data show CDR1 as ENHRY and CDR2 as SYGVKD. Trimming removed 0 bases from V and 1 base from J, with 6 bases in between. In DNA form, the CDR3 reads TGTGCCATCAGTGAGTCTTCGGGCCAAGAGACCCAGTACTTC. Its translation is CAISESSGQETQYF.

V is TRBV5-1 and J is TRBJ2-1; 9 bases agree with TRBD2. There are 17 residues in the CDR3. The V gene end was trimmed by 1 base and the J gene end by 2 bases; junction bases not matched to a gene: 7. Per the germline V gene, CDR1 is SGHRS and CDR2 is YFSETQ. The CDR3 loop is CASSLWTSATTYNEQFF. The CDR3 nucleotides read TGCGCCAGCAGCTTGTGGACTAGCGCAACCACCTACAATGAGCAGTTCTTC.

The chain has TRBV10-2 and TRBJ2-5; 9 bases align to TRBD2. The CDR3 sequence is 15 residues long. V was clipped by 2 bases and J by 4 bases; unmatched bases: 5. Germline loops: CDR1 WSHSY, CDR2 SAAADI. The CDR3 loop is CASSEIAGVRETQYF. CDR3 DNA: TGCGCCAGCAGTGAGATAGCGGGAGTACGAGAGACCCAGTACTTC.

Concerning this clone itself: Other DNA sequences in this specimen translate into the identical CDR3. V and J are TRBV19 and TRBJ1-5; the match to TRBD1 covers 8 bases. Germline CDR1 is LNHDA and CDR2 is SQIVND (reference sequence). Trimming at V came to 6 bases and at J to 1 base, leaving 5 bases not matched to a gene. The CDR3 sequence is 15 residues long. CDR3 coding DNA: TGTGCCAGTAGATTGGACAGGGCCAGCAATCAGCCCCAGCATTTT. Amino acid sequence: CASRLDRASNQPQHF.

The V gene is TRBV10-1, the J gene TRBJ1-2; 10 nucleotides line up with TRBD1. The CDR3 sequence is 15 residues long. After removal of 5 bases from V and 2 bases from J, the junction contained 5 bases not matched to a gene. Looked up from germline, CDR1 is WNHNN and CDR2 is SYGVQD (reference sequence). The CDR3 sequence is CASSPAGQGNYGYTF. CDR3 sequence (DNA): TGCGCCAGCAGTCCAGCGGGACAGGGGAACTATGGCTACACCTTC.

In its sample, this clone was seen a few times. The V gene is TRBV6-5, the J gene TRBJ2-7; a weak D match, TRBD2 (6 bases). The CDR3 is 15 amino acids. V gave up 6 bases and J gave up 5 bases, with 20 bases separating them. Germline-derived CDR1 and CDR2 are MNHEY and SVGAGI. The CDR3 sequence is CASSVLPGAENEQYF. CDR3 bases: TGTGCCAGCAGCGTACTCCCGGGAGCTGAGAACGAGCAGTACTTC.

Written as DNA, the CDR3 is TGTGCCAGCAGCCCCGCTTATACGCAGTATTTT. Translated: CASSPAYTQYF. The chain recombines TRBV2 with TRBJ2-3; D gene uncertain. The CDR3 loop spans 11 amino acids. Germline loops: CDR1 SNHLY, CDR2 FYNNEI. Between the trimmed V and J ends, which lost 6 bases and 7 bases, there was a span of 8 bases. The complete variable domain, with remaining parts taken from reference TRBV2 and TRBJ2-3, reads EPEVTQTPSHQVTQMGQEVILRCVPISNHLYFYWYRQILGQKVEFLVSFYNNEISEKSEIFDDQFSVERPDGSNFTLKIRSTKLEDSAMYFCASSPAYTQYFGPGTRLTVL.

The chain joins TRBV10-3 to TRBJ1-6, with D perhaps matching TRBD1 (5 bases). Germline CDR1 ENHRY, CDR2 SYGVKD. The CDR3 totals 14 residues. V lost 10 bases to trimming and J lost 3 bases, with 13 bases between them. In DNA form, the CDR3 reads TGTGCCACCCGGGACGCCGGCTATAATTCACCCCTCCACTTT. It encodes CATRDAGYNSPLHF.

This sequence joins TRBV15 and TRBJ2-2, with D perhaps matching TRBD1 (5 bases). Germline V gene data show CDR1 as LNHNV and CDR2 as YYDKDF (reference sequence). The CDR3 has 14 amino acids. Trimming pared 11 bases from V and 1 base from J, leaving 14 bases between. CDR3 DNA: TGTGCCGCACACGACAGCCTGAACACCGGGGAGCTGTTTTTT. This encodes CAAHDSLNTGELFF.

This chain joins TRBV28 and TRBJ2-7; 12 bases fit TRBD2. This CDR3 spans 14 amino acids. Germline V gene lookup returns CDR1 MDHEN and CDR2 SYDVKM. The J segment lost 4 bases and the V segment lost 5 bases, leaving 3 bases of the junction unmatched. This CDR3 is CASSPLAGGYEQYF. The CDR3 nucleotides are TGTGCCAGCAGTCCTCTAGCGGGAGGGTACGAGCAGTACTTC.

V and J are TRBV29-1 and TRBJ1-2; 9 positions match TRBD1. Unmatched junction bases numbered 7, after V lost 7 bases and J lost 4 bases. The germline CDR1 and CDR2 sequences are SQVTM and ANQGSEA. The CDR3 runs 13 residues. CDR3 protein: CSATETGGYGYTF. The DNA of the CDR3 is TGCAGCGCGACCGAGACAGGGGGCTATGGCTACACCTTC.

This chain connects TRBV19 to TRBJ2-1; the match to TRBD1 covers 10 bases. The CDR3 covers 15 residues. The ends lost 5 bases at V and 4 bases at J; junction bases unmatched: 5. Germline lookup yields CDR1 LNHDA and CDR2 SQIVND (reference sequence). In DNA, the CDR3 is TGTGCCAGTAGTCCGGACAGGGGGTTTTACAATGAGCAGTTCTTC. Protein product: CASSPDRGFYNEQFF.

The chain has TRBV15 and TRBJ1-5, with 8 positions matching TRBD1. CDR3 size: 17 residues. Germline loops: CDR1 LNHNV, CDR2 YYDKDF (reference sequence). V shed 0 bases and J 6 bases; nucleotides not matched to a gene: 10. This CDR3 is CATSRDQGDRIGQPQHF. The CDR3 nucleotides read TGTGCCACCAGCAGAGATCAGGGGGACAGGATCGGTCAGCCCCAGCATTTT.

The CDR3 is CASTITQGATNEKLFF. The CDR3 DNA sequence: TGTGCCAGCACCATTACTCAGGGCGCAACTAATGAAAAACTGTTTTTT. This chain joins TRBV7-6 and TRBJ1-4; perhaps TRBD1 as D (5 bases). The germline V and J ends were trimmed by 7 bases and 0 bases, with 15 bases remaining between them. Germline CDR1 SGHVS, CDR2 FNYEAQ. The CDR3 sequence is 16 residues long.

The table lists this clone with a few counts. The chain joins TRBV29-1 to TRBJ1-2; weak D call: TRBD1 (5 bases). Trimming stripped 4 bases from V and 11 bases from J, with 14 bases between. CDR1 is SQVTM, CDR2 ANQGSEA, per germline. This CDR3 spans 11 amino acids. CDR3 sequence: CSVAWDREYTF. CDR3 nucleotides: TGCAGCGTTGCCTGGGACCGAGAGTACACCTTC. The full variable domain, with the rest looked up from reference TRBV29-1 and TRBJ1-2, is SAVISQKPSRDICQRGTSLTIQCQVDSQVTMMFWYRQQPGQSLTLIATANQGSEATYESGFVIDKFPISRPNLTFSTLTVSNMSPEDSSIYLCSVAWDREYTFGSGTRLTVV.

CDR3 coding DNA: TGTGCCAGCAGCCAAGATCTGACAGGAGGCACTTATGGCTACACCTTC. It encodes CASSQDLTGGTYGYTF. The rearrangement links TRBV3-1 (or the pseudogene TRBV3-2) to TRBJ1-2, with D perhaps matching TRBD1 (6 bases). This CDR3 region has 16 residues. V was shortened by 0 bases and J by 5 bases, with 16 bases between the two germline ends. Germline assignment: CDR1 LGHDT and CDR2 YNNKEL (reference sequence).